This T cell receptor beta chain was profiled in a study of CD8 T cells in ankylosing spondylitis. Study findings and constraints: Some of these motif variants have turned up before, in reports on reactive arthritis synovial fluid and blood. Ankylosing spondylitis blood appeared to be characterized by a TCR beta motif of eight highly homologous variants.

Construction of TCR beta libraries was performed using quantitative 5'-RACE with molecular barcodes. A single record per CDR3 protein comes from TCRdb applying MiXCR to the 5' RACE reads. The table includes 380,000 or so distinct CDR3 sequences, more than 20% detected once. Note on this clonotype: As yet, its antigen is unknown.

The germline gives CDR1 MDHEN, CDR2 SYDVKM. Trimming cost V 8 bases and J 6 bases, with 7 bases left between them. The CDR3 sequence is 11 residues long. This rearrangement joins TRBV28 to TRBJ2-2; TRBD1 or TRBD2 may be the D gene (5 bases each). This clonotype was sampled from a male donor with ankylosing spondylitis or in good health (not recorded which). The sample consisted of blood, either unsorted or a sorted T cell fraction (not recorded which). Here the CDR3 DNA reads TGTGCCAGCGGGGACGCCGGGGAGCTGTTTTTT. This codes for CASGDAGELFF.